Below, one TCR beta chain is given with its context. The sample belongs to a study of blood T cell repertoires in COVID-19. For the study at large: The analysed material was cDNA or gDNA that came from T cells, B-cell-depleted T cells, or PBMCs.

Looked up from germline, CDR1 is SGHDT and CDR2 is YYEEEE. V was cut by 2 bases and J by 8 bases, with 13 bases left in between. The CDR3 sequence is 13 residues long. Libraries were prepared by immunoSEQ multiplex PCR; TCRdb keeps only in-frame clonotypes and omits some of them. The table has under 200,000 clones, 70% to 85% seen once. This sequence joins TRBV5-6 and TRBJ1-2, with D possibly matching TRBD1 (6 bases). Specimen: peripheral blood. The clonotype comes from a woman at least 80 years old with acute or convalescent COVID-19. CDR3 region: CASSFTGIGGYTF. CDR3 nucleotide sequence: TGTGCCAGCAGCTTTACAGGGATAGGCGGCTACACCTTC.